Presented here are 15 T cell receptor beta chains from one specimen sequenced in a study of spatial heterogeneity in lung cancer. Documented time point: sample taken at primary tumor resection. One entry per CDR3 protein results from TCRdb running MiXCR on the 5' RACE reads. The sample yields 35,000 to 55,000 distinct CDR3 sequences, around 6.8% seen once. This specimen was PBMCs, taken at surgery. These TCRs come from a female donor with early-stage non-small cell lung cancer.

This clonotype was counted at least ten times. The CDR3 region has the DNA TGCAGTGCCTCAACAAGACGCTCCTACAATGAGCAGTTCTTC. It encodes CSASTRRSYNEQFF. V and J are TRBV20-1 and TRBJ2-1; D not resolved. The CDR3 sequence is 14 residues long. Looked up from germline, CDR1 is DFQATT and CDR2 is SNEGSKA (reference sequence). V gave up 6 bases and J gave up 0 bases, with 12 bases separating them.

This clonotype was observed at least ten times. V gene TRBV6-2 or TRBV6-3 combines with J gene TRBJ2-3; 8 positions agree with TRBD1. This CDR3 comprises 15 residues. The V segment lost 5 bases and the J segment 2 bases; nucleotides outside the gene matches: 6. Germline V gene sequence: CDR1 MNHEY, CDR2 SVGEGT. The CDR3 DNA is TGTGCCAGCAGTAACCGGGACAGGATCACAGATACGCAGTATTTT. Protein product: CASSNRDRITDTQYF.

This clonotype was found a few times. The genes are TRBV5-4 and TRBJ1-4, with D perhaps TRBD1 (6 bases). CDR3 length: 15 amino acids. CDR1 and CDR2 (germline): SGHNT, YYREEE (reference sequence). Between the trimmed V and J ends, which lost 0 bases and 7 bases, there was a span of 13 bases. CDR3 nucleotide sequence: TGTGCCAGCAGCTTGGGGGGGGCTGTTGGTGAAAAACTGTTTTTT. Amino acids: CASSLGGAVGEKLFF.

This clonotype was observed at least ten times. This rearrangement joins TRBV5-1 to TRBJ2-1; D unclear. This CDR3 region has 16 residues. V was clipped by 0 bases and J by 5 bases, with 15 bases between them. Germline V CDR1 and CDR2: SGHRS, YFSETQ. The CDR3 protein is CASSLGPVNLNNEQFF. CDR3 bases: TGCGCCAGCAGCTTGGGGCCGGTTAACCTTAACAATGAGCAGTTCTTC.

This clonotype was counted ten times or more. V and J are TRBV29-1 and TRBJ1-2; 12 bases are a match to TRBD1. Trimming at V came to 6 bases and at J to 2 bases, leaving 1 base not matched to a gene. CDR1 and CDR2 (germline): SQVTM, ANQGSEA. The CDR3 is made up of 13 amino acids. DNA for the CDR3: TGCAGCGTGGGGACAGGGGGCAACTATGGCTACACCTTC. Encoded protein: CSVGTGGNYGYTF.

This clonotype appeared a few times. The gene calls are TRBV6-2 or TRBV6-3 and TRBJ2-1; tentatively, D is TRBD1 or TRBD2 (5 bases each). Per the germline V gene, CDR1 is MNHEY and CDR2 is SVGEGT. This CDR3 has 14 residues. The V gene lost 7 bases and the J gene lost 5 bases, with 15 bases spanning the gap. The CDR3 is CASIAVGGNNEQFF. As DNA, the CDR3 is TGTGCCAGCATCGCTGTTGGGGGTAACAATGAGCAGTTCTTC.

This clonotype was counted ten times or more. V gene TRBV7-2 combines with J gene TRBJ2-3; tentative D call: TRBD2 (7 bases). The germline V gene has CDR1 SGHTA and CDR2 FQGNSA. CDR3 length: 15 residues. The V end lost 8 bases, the J end lost 1 base, and 16 bases lay between the germline ends. The CDR3 DNA reads as TGTGCCAGCCGCCCCAGGGGAGGGGGCACAGATACGCAGTATTTT. Translated, it gives CASRPRGGGTDTQYF.

Many counts were recorded for this clonotype. This chain uses TRBV2 with TRBJ1-4; D uncertain. The length of the CDR3 is 13 residues. Germline CDR1 and CDR2: SNHLY and FYNNEI. The ends were cut back, 4 bases at V and 5 bases at J, with 8 bases in the middle. CDR3 sequence (DNA): TGTGCCAGCAGTGCGGGTGAGAATGAAAAACTGTTTTTT. Its protein product is CASSAGENEKLFF. The complete variable domain, with remaining parts taken from reference TRBV2 and TRBJ1-4, reads EPEVTQTPSHQVTQMGQEVILRCVPISNHLYFYWYRQILGQKVEFLVSFYNNEISEKSEIFDDQFSVERPDGSNFTLKIRSTKLEDSAMYFCASSAGENEKLFFGSGTQLSVL.

This clonotype was counted ten times or more. The chain employs TRBV7-9 and TRBJ2-1; the match to TRBD2 covers 11 bases. J gave up 6 bases and V 5 bases, and 6 bases lay outside the gene matches. The CDR3 length is 15 residues. Germline V gene sequence: CDR1 SEHNR, CDR2 FQNEAQ (reference sequence). The DNA of the CDR3 is TGTGCCAGCAGCCGTGAACTAGCGGGGGCCAATGAGCAGTTCTTC. Its translation is CASSRELAGANEQFF.

The chain links TRBV5-1 to TRBJ2-5, with 7 positions matching TRBD1. V lost 0 bases, J lost 7 bases, and 15 bases stayed unmatched. Germline CDR1 reads SGHRS; CDR2 reads YFSETQ. The CDR3 contains 17 residues. This CDR3 is CASSLGLGTSRTGTQYF. The CDR3 bases are TGCGCCAGCAGCTTGGGGCTCGGGACAAGCCGGACAGGGACCCAGTACTTC. Complete variable domain (other parts from reference TRBV5-1 and TRBJ2-5): KAGVTQTPRYLIKTRGQQVTLSCSPISGHRSVSWYQQTPGQGLQFLFEYFSETQRNKGNFPGRFSGRQFSNSRSEMNVSTLELGDSALYLCASSLGLGTSRTGTQYFGPGTRLLVL.

This clonotype was observed at least ten times. V usage is TRBV24-1 and J usage is TRBJ2-1; D is unclear. There are 16 residues in the CDR3. CDR1 KGHDR and CDR2 SFDVKD come from the germline V gene. V was cut by 2 bases and J by 4 bases, with 14 bases left in between. In DNA, the CDR3 is TGTGCCACCAGTGATTCACTGGGTGTTGGTTACAATGAGCAGTTCTTC. Amino acid sequence: CATSDSLGVGYNEQFF.

The gene calls are TRBV28 and TRBJ2-1; 7 nucleotides align to TRBD2. Germline V CDR1 and CDR2: MDHEN, SYDVKM. CDR3 length: 16 residues. V lost 8 bases, J lost 0 bases, and 10 bases stayed unmatched. The CDR3 coding sequence is TGTGCCAGCTATCCTAGCGGACTAGACTCCTACAATGAGCAGTTCTTC. This gives the protein CASYPSGLDSYNEQFF.

This clonotype was seen many times. The chain recombines TRBV11-3 with TRBJ2-7; either TRBD1 or TRBD2 may supply D (5 bases each). Trimming removed 1 base at V and 6 bases at J, with 16 bases between. From germline, CDR1 is SGHNT and CDR2 YENEEA. CDR3 size: 15 residues. The DNA for the CDR3 is TGTGCCAGCAGCTTAGCAGGGACCAATAACGGCGAGCAGTACTTC. Protein: CASSLAGTNNGEQYF.

This clonotype appeared many times. This sequence joins TRBV20-1 and TRBJ1-1, with TRBD1 as a possible D gene (5 bases). This CDR3 contains 13 residues. Germline values: CDR1 DFQATT, CDR2 SNEGSKA (reference sequence). Trimming stripped 4 bases from V and 2 bases from J, with 11 bases between. As DNA, the CDR3 is TGCAGTGCTATTGCAGGGCGAAACACTGAAGCTTTCTTT. Protein sequence: CSAIAGRNTEAFF.

This clonotype was observed at least ten times. The V call is TRBV6-2 or TRBV6-3, the J call TRBJ2-2; D remains unclear. This CDR3 contains 14 residues. The V gene lost 1 base and the J gene lost 8 bases, with 11 bases spanning the gap. The V gene's germline CDR1 is MNHEY and CDR2 SVGEGT. DNA for the CDR3: TGTGCCAGCAGTTACTACCCCCAAGGTGGGGAGCTGTTTTTT. Its protein is CASSYYPQGGELFF.